The rows below give T cell receptor beta chains drawn from one sample of a study of identical twins. TCRdb re-derived calls from the 5' RACE reads in MiXCR, one entry per CDR3 protein. The data contain 450,000 or so distinct CDR3 sequences, about a fifth of them singletons. What was sequenced was naive T cells sorted from blood. The receptors were sampled from a man between 45 and 60 years old in good health. Both conserved end residues are part of each CDR3. The D gene is left open where the match is weak. Not every row has a clone size; where given, it reads once, few, many or a size class.

few | TRBJ2-7 | TRBV29-1 | TRBD1 | TGCAGCGTAAGCCGGACAGGGGTGGACGAGCAGTACTTC | CSVSRTGVDEQYF
few | TRBJ2-2 | TRBV7-9 | . | TGTGCCAGCAGCTTATCGGCAGGCGGCGACACCGGGGAGCTGTTTTTT | CASSLSAGGDTGELFF
few | TRBJ1-6 | TRBV9 | . | TGTGCCAGCAGCGTAGGGGGGCCGACCTATAATTCACCCCTCCACTTT | CASSVGGPTYNSPLHF
many | TRBJ2-3 | TRBV4-3 | . | TGCGCCAGCAGCCAAGAGGCAGGGAGAGGAACAGATACGCAGTATTTT | CASSQEAGRGTDTQYF
. | TRBJ2-7 | TRBV7-9 | . | TGTGCCAGCAGCTTGGGGACACCTCAACCCTACGAGCAGTACTTC | CASSLGTPQPYEQYF
few | TRBJ2-5 | TRBV4-2 | TRBD2 | TGTGCCAGCAGCCAAGTGTTCGGGACTAGCGGGTACCAAGAGACCCAGTACTTC | CASSQVFGTSGYQETQYF
. | TRBJ2-3 | TRBV6-5 | TRBD2 | TGTGCCAGCAGTTACAGGTCTAGCGGGAGGGATACGCAGTATTTT | CASSYRSSGRDTQYF
many | TRBJ2-3 | TRBV20-1 | . | TGCAGTGCTAGTCGGCAGGGCACAGATACTGGTACGCAGTATTTT | CSASRQGTDTGTQYF
many | TRBJ2-1 | TRBV16 | . | TGTGCCAGCAGCCAATCTCTCAATGAGCAGTTCTTC | CASSQSLNEQFF
. | TRBJ2-1 | TRBV20-1 | . | TGCAGCTCCCGGGGCAATGAGCAGTTCTTC | CSSRGNEQFF
few | TRBJ2-1 | TRBV12-3/TRBV12-4 | . | TGTGCCAGCAGTGCGCCATACCCACAGTTCTTC | CASSAPYPQFF
. | TRBJ2-5 | TRBV5-1 | TRBD2 | TGCGCCAGCAGCTTTATAGCGGGAGGGAGTGAGACCCAGTACTTC | CASSFIAGGSETQYF
few | TRBJ2-1 | TRBV3-1 | TRBD1 | TGTGCCAGCAGCCAAGATGGGACAGGGTTCTACAATGAGCAGTTCTTC | CASSQDGTGFYNEQFF
. | TRBJ2-2 | TRBV14 | . | TGTGCCAGCAGCCAAGGTCTTTCAGTAACCGGGGAGCTGTTTTTT | CASSQGLSVTGELFF
. | TRBJ2-7 | TRBV6-5 | TRBD1 | TGTGCCAGCAGTTACTCGCGGACAGGGGGGGGCTCCTACGAGCAGTACTTC | CASSYSRTGGGSYEQYF
. | TRBJ1-1 | TRBV6-2/TRBV6-3 | . | TGTGCCAGCAGTGCAGTTCCGGGCACTGAAGCTTTCTTT | CASSAVPGTEAFF
many | TRBJ1-4 | TRBV5-1 | TRBD1 | TGCGCCAGCAGCCCAAGGACAGGGGGCGGTGAAAAACTGTTTTTT | CASSPRTGGGEKLFF
. | TRBJ2-1 | TRBV5-1 | TRBD1 | TGCGCCAGCAGCTGGACCGGGACAGTTGTCTACAATGAGCAGTTCTTC | CASSWTGTVVYNEQFF
many | TRBJ2-2 | TRBV3-1 | . | TGTGCCAGCAGCCAGACACCTGGGGGACACACCGGGGAGCTGTTTTTT | CASSQTPGGHTGELFF
. | TRBJ2-7 | TRBV7-2 | . | TGTGCCAGCAGCTTACGGGTCCACGAGCAGTACTTC | CASSLRVHEQYF
few | TRBJ1-6 | TRBV2 | . | TGTGCCAGCAGTGAAGACAGGGTTAATTCACCCCTCCACTTT | CASSEDRVNSPLHF
. | TRBJ2-3 | TRBV20-1 | . | TGCAGTGCCTGCTGTGTACAGGTGGATACGCAGTATTTT | CSACCVQVDTQYF
many | TRBJ2-5 | TRBV10-3 | . | TGTGCCATCGGGGGACAAGAGACCCAGTACTTC | CAIGGQETQYF
few | TRBJ1-5 | TRBV20-1 | TRBD1 | TGCAGTGCAAGGACAGGGGAGAGGTGGCAGCCCCAGCATTTT | CSARTGERWQPQHF
. | TRBJ1-2 | TRBV20-1 | . | TGCAGTGCTAGAGTTGTCAGCTCCTATGGCTACACCTTC | CSARVVSSYGYTF
many | TRBJ2-7 | TRBV6-2/TRBV6-3 | . | TGTGCCAGCAATGGATGGGACTTCCACGAGCAGTACTTC | CASNGWDFHEQYF
many | TRBJ2-3 | TRBV20-1 | TRBD2 | TGCAGTGCTAGAGACGGGACTACCACAGATACGCAGTATTTT | CSARDGTTTDTQYF
. | TRBJ2-1 | TRBV11-2 | TRBD2 | TGTGCCAGCAGCTTCGGGGGGGCCTACAATGAGCAGTTCTTC | CASSFGGAYNEQFF
. | TRBJ2-1 | TRBV7-8 | TRBD2 | TGTGCCAGCAGCTTAGGGGACTACCTAAAAAGCTCCTACAATGAGCAGTTCTTC | CASSLGDYLKSSYNEQFF
. | TRBJ2-1 | TRBV6-4 | . | TGTGCCAGCAGTGATAGCAGTAACACTTACAATGAGCAGTTCTTC | CASSDSSNTYNEQFF
few | TRBJ1-2 | TRBV4-3 | TRBD1 | TGCGCCAGCAGCCTCTCGGACAGGGGCGGCTATGGCTACACCTTC | CASSLSDRGGYGYTF
many | TRBJ2-1 | TRBV10-3 | TRBD1 | TGTGCCATCAGTGAGTCGGGGACAGGGGGCAAAAGGTCCTACAATGAGCAGTTCTTC | CAISESGTGGKRSYNEQFF